This T cell receptor beta chain came from a study of regulatory T cells in long-lasting Graves disease. Study overall: Over 5 years on antithyroid drugs plus positive TSH receptor antibodies marked Graves' disease as persistent. General study findings and limits: Persistent patients shared more public clonotypes (about 2,600) than new patients (more than 900).

CDR1 and CDR2 from the germline V gene are DFQATT and SNEGSKA (reference sequence). The V gene lost 5 bases and the J gene lost 6 bases, with 13 bases spanning the gap. This CDR3 region has 13 residues. On this clonotype: The antigen is unknown.

CDR3 regions were amplified by Arm-PCR using iRepertoire HTBI primers to build TCR beta libraries. TCRdb independently ran MiXCR on the multiplex PCR reads; one entry per CDR3 protein. In the table there are approximately 400,000 distinct CDR3 sequences, roughly 24% of which are singletons. Time point given: persistent/refractory GD, antithyroid drugs over 5 years with positive TRAb. RNA extracted from PBMCs served as the sequencing template. Diagnosis followed American Thyroid Association guidelines for Graves' disease. Staff drew around 8.6 milliliters of peripheral blood into EDTA tubes. The J gene is TRBJ1-4, the V gene TRBV20-1; possible D gene TRBD1, 6 bases. This clonotype originated in a woman aged 40 to 50 with Graves disease. This specimen consisted of peripheral blood mononuclear cells (PBMCs), obtained when the disease was refractory, from a patient treated with antithyroid drugs. The DNA for the CDR3 is TGCAGTGCTCAAACAGGGAGGGATGAAAAACTGTTTTTT. It is translated as CSAQTGRDEKLFF.